Given below is one TCR beta chain in context. This record belongs to a study of radiotherapy plus CTLA-4 blockade in lung cancer. Study-wide context: Patients showed objective responses in about 20% of cases and disease control in under 35%.

The assay was immunoSEQ multiplex PCR, and TCRdb's table has in-frame clones only and misses some. The table records about 110,000 clones, about 80% of them present only once. Receiving focal radiation plus CTLA-4 blockade with ipilimumab were patients who had chemo-refractory metastatic non-small-cell lung cancer. CDR1 is SGDLS and CDR2 is YYNGEE in the germline V gene. The CDR3 covers 16 residues. The V and J ends lost 0 bases and 0 bases respectively, with 13 bases between them. This clonotype was sampled from a human donor with non-small cell lung cancer that progressed on radiotherapy plus ipilimumab. Some clones in this sample may be carry-over from other donors' samples. The chain employs TRBV9 and TRBJ2-7; a possible D gene is TRBD2 (6 bases). Material: peripheral blood, obtained from a patient treated with radiotherapy plus ipilimumab. The CDR3 here is CASSVASSASSYEQYF. The DNA of the CDR3 is TGTGCCAGCAGCGTAGCCTCTAGCGCTAGCTCCTACGAGCAGTACTTC.